This T cell receptor beta chain was captured by sequencing in a study of blood T cell repertoires in COVID-19. Across the study: Sources were T cells, B-cell-depleted T cells, or PBMCs; the material itself was cDNA or gDNA.

TCRdb keeps only in-frame clones here, not all; method: immunoSEQ multiplex PCR. This sample has some 170,000 clones; 82% occur once, and the top ten carry about 8.4%. The sequence was obtained from a woman in her sixties or seventies with acute or convalescent COVID-19. The sequencing input was peripheral blood.

This CDR3 is CAWSGQWNEKLFF. The DNA for the CDR3 is TGTGCCTGGTCAGGACAGTGGAATGAAAAACTGTTTTTT. The gene calls are TRBV30 and TRBJ1-4; D perhaps matches TRBD1 (6 bases). Germline lookup yields CDR1 GTSNPN and CDR2 SVGIG (reference sequence). V was trimmed by 5 bases and J by 5 bases, leaving 12 bases between them. CDR3 length: 13 residues.